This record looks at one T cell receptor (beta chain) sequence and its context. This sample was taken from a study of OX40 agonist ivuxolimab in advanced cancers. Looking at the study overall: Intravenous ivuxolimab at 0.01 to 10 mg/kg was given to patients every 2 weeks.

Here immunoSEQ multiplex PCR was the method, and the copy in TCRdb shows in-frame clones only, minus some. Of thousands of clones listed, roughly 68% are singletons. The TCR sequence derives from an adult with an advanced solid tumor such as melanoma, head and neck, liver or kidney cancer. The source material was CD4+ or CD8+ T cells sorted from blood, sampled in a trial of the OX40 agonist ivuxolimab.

The CDR3 nucleotides read TGTGCCAGCTTTTCCGCCTCCTACGAGCAGTACTTC. This sequence encodes CASFSASYEQYF. This rearrangement joins TRBV6-1 to TRBJ2-7, with D unclear. V lost 8 bases and J 0 bases, leaving 8 bases between the germline ends. This CDR3 has 12 residues. Per germline, CDR1 MNHNS and CDR2 SASEGT.